The 32 T cell receptor beta chains in this list originate from one sample, sequenced in a study of blood T cells in healthy people across ages. Sample-barcoded 5' priming and a J-beta primer mix drove a second PCR of 7 to 11 cycles. MiXCR was run by TCRdb on the 5' RACE reads, yielding one entry per CDR3 protein. The data show about 640,000 distinct CDR3 sequences, roughly 50% seen once. The sequenced sample consisted of blood. Source of these receptors: a man aged 60-69 years in good health.

Concerning this clonotype: The junction and the germline gene differ at one end; a read error may be behind it. This chain links TRBV6-1 with TRBJ2-6, with a possible D match to TRBD1 (5 bases). The CDR3 is 14 amino acids. Germline V gene sequence: CDR1 MNHNS, CDR2 SASEGT. The CDR3 loop reads CASSRLVGANALTF. The CDR3 DNA sequence: TGTGCCAGCAGCCGCCTTGTTGGGGCCAACGCCCTGACTTTC.

This clonotype has more than one count but fewer than ten. The chain couples TRBV7-9 to TRBJ2-7; perhaps TRBD1 as D (5 bases). This CDR3 contains 14 residues. V was pared by 6 bases and J by 1 base, with 13 bases between. Germline loops: CDR1 SEHNR, CDR2 FQNEAQ (reference sequence). In DNA, the CDR3 is TGTGCCAGCAGGGATACAGGTAGTTCCTACGAGCAGTACTTC. This encodes CASRDTGSSYEQYF. The complete variable domain, with remaining parts taken from reference TRBV7-9 and TRBJ2-7, reads DTGVSQNPRHKITKRGQNVTFRCDPISEHNRLYWYRQTLGQGPEFLTYFQNEAQLEKSRLLSDRFSAERPKGSFSTLEIQRTEQGDSAMYLCASRDTGSSYEQYFGPGTRLTVT.

The chain links TRBV7-2 to TRBJ2-4, with D perhaps matching TRBD1 or TRBD2 (5 bases each). This CDR3 region has 12 residues. The ends were cut back, 5 bases at V and 9 bases at J, with 11 bases in the middle. Per germline, CDR1 SGHTA and CDR2 FQGNSA. CDR3 protein: CASSLTGRIQYF. CDR3 sequence (DNA): TGTGCCAGCAGCCTCACGGGACGCATTCAGTACTTC.

This clonotype has just a few counts. This chain links TRBV28 with TRBJ1-4; 7 positions agree with TRBD1. Germline CDR1 reads MDHEN; CDR2 reads SYDVKM. V lost 7 bases, J lost 10 bases, and 6 bases stayed unmatched. The CDR3 sequence is 12 residues long. For the CDR3, the DNA is TGTGCCAGCACTCAAAGACAGGGAAAACTGTTTTTT. Amino acids: CASTQRQGKLFF.

The gene calls are TRBV7-9 and TRBJ2-7, with D maybe TRBD1 (6 bases). Germline V lookup: CDR1 SEHNR, CDR2 FQNEAQ (reference sequence). The V end lost 5 bases, the J end lost 6 bases, and 14 bases lay between the germline ends. The CDR3 has 13 amino acids. CDR3 sequence reads: CASSPYTGPEQYF. The DNA of the CDR3 is TGTGCCAGCAGCCCCTATACAGGGCCCGAGCAGTACTTC.

V gene TRBV12-3 or TRBV12-4 combines with J gene TRBJ2-3, with TRBD1 matching over 10 bases. The CDR3 covers 14 residues. J was trimmed by 6 bases and V by 6 bases; bases with no gene match: 6. The CDR3 reads CASSPWTGGDTQYF. CDR3 in DNA: TGTGCCAGCAGCCCATGGACAGGGGGGGATACGCAGTATTTT.

The sample holds a few counts of this clonotype. V is TRBV9 and J is TRBJ1-1; a weak D match, TRBD1 (5 bases). The CDR3 is made up of 12 amino acids. Germline lookup yields CDR1 SGDLS and CDR2 YYNGEE. Trimming cost V 3 bases and J 7 bases, with 10 bases left between them. The DNA of the CDR3 is TGTGCCAGCAGCGCAGGGAGTGGTGAAGCTTTCTTT. This gives the protein CASSAGSGEAFF.

This sequence joins TRBV29-1 and TRBJ1-5; maybe TRBD1 (5 bases). The V and J ends lost 6 bases and 2 bases respectively, with 11 bases between them. The CDR3 covers 13 residues. Germline V lookup: CDR1 SQVTM, CDR2 ANQGSEA. CDR3 loop: CSVGEGRNQPQHF. The CDR3 DNA reads as TGCAGCGTAGGGGAGGGGCGCAATCAGCCCCAGCATTTT.

The chain recombines TRBV5-4 with TRBJ1-2; 8 nucleotides agree with TRBD1. The CDR3 sequence is 15 residues long. The V gene's germline CDR1 is SGHNT and CDR2 YYREEE (reference sequence). With 5 bases clipped from V and 8 bases from J, the junction kept 14 bases outside the gene matches. The CDR3 nucleotides are TGTGCCAGCAGGCAAATGGCAGGGGGCGCAAGGGGCTACACCTTC. Residues: CASRQMAGGARGYTF.

There are a few counts of this clonotype. The chain couples TRBV9 to TRBJ2-6; D tentatively reads TRBD1 or TRBD2 (5 bases each). Germline values: CDR1 SGDLS, CDR2 YYNGEE. The germline V and J ends were trimmed by 2 bases and 0 bases, with 9 bases remaining between them. This CDR3 spans 16 amino acids. In DNA, the CDR3 is TGTGCCAGCAGCGTCCCAGGGAGCTCTGGGGCCAACGTCCTGACTTTC. Translation gives CASSVPGSSGANVLTF.

The CDR3 spells CASKGDPSYEQYF. The CDR3 bases are TGTGCCAGCAAGGGGGATCCCTCCTACGAGCAGTACTTC. V is TRBV28 and J is TRBJ2-7; tentative D call: TRBD1 (6 bases). The CDR3 extends over 13 amino acids. Trimming cost V 7 bases and J 0 bases, with 10 bases left between them. Germline V CDR1 and CDR2: MDHEN, SYDVKM.

This clonotype was detected only a few times. The chain couples TRBV4-1 to TRBJ2-1; D gene uncertain. This CDR3 contains 16 residues. The V gene lost 1 base and the J gene lost 2 bases, with 12 bases spanning the gap. Germline CDR1 reads MGHRA; CDR2 reads YSYEKL. The CDR3 reads CASSQVSLSPYNEQFF. The CDR3 coding sequence is TGCGCCAGCAGCCAAGTAAGCTTATCGCCCTACAATGAGCAGTTCTTC.

The chain links TRBV6-1 to TRBJ2-1; the match to TRBD1 covers 7 bases. V dropped 5 bases and J dropped 7; count of bases not matched to a gene: 8. Germline V gene data show CDR1 as MNHNS and CDR2 as SASEGT. The CDR3 sequence is 14 residues long. The DNA for the CDR3 is TGTGCCAGCAGTCCCGGGACAGCCCAAAATGAGCAGTTCTTC. Translating gives CASSPGTAQNEQFF.

The rearrangement links TRBV10-3 to TRBJ1-1, with D tentatively TRBD1 (6 bases). Germline V gives CDR1 ENHRY, CDR2 SYGVKD. Trimming removed 1 base at V and 0 bases at J, with 9 bases between. The CDR3 extends over 15 amino acids. The CDR3 region is CAISEWGGMNTEAFF. The DNA of the CDR3 is TGTGCCATCAGTGAGTGGGGGGGCATGAACACTGAAGCTTTCTTT.

This clonotype has only a few counts. This chain connects TRBV12-3 or TRBV12-4 to TRBJ1-2, with 7 positions matching TRBD1. V trimming: 1 base; J trimming: 4 bases; junction bases outside the gene matches: 9. The CDR3 runs 16 residues. CDR3 bases: TGTGCCAGCAGTTTAGGGGACAGTCGGGCCGGCTATGGCTACACCTTC. Its protein is CASSLGDSRAGYGYTF.

The chain links TRBV20-1 to TRBJ2-2; 8 bases fit TRBD1. The germline CDR1 and CDR2 sequences are DFQATT and SNEGSKA (reference sequence). Trimming cost V 3 bases and J 3 bases; bases outside gene matches: 0. The length of the CDR3 is 13 residues. CDR3 sequence (DNA): TGCAGTGCTAGGACAGGGGACACCGGGGAGCTGTTTTTT. Amino acids: CSARTGDTGELFF.

The table lists this clonotype with many counts. The V gene is TRBV6-6, the J gene TRBJ2-6; tentative D call: TRBD1 (5 bases). This CDR3 contains 16 residues. Per germline, CDR1 MNHNY and CDR2 SVGAGI (reference sequence). V gave up 6 bases and J gave up 0 bases, with 12 bases separating them. CDR3 bases: TGTGCCAGCAGGACTCAGGGTGGCTCTGGGGCCAACGTCCTGACTTTC. Translated, it gives CASRTQGGSGANVLTF.

This clonotype came up a few times. This rearrangement joins TRBV12-3 or TRBV12-4 to TRBJ2-3, with TRBD1 matching over 11 bases. The V and J ends lost 7 bases and 3 bases, in that order; junction bases with no gene match: 6. This CDR3 spans 15 amino acids. As DNA, the CDR3 is TGTGCCAGCACCATGGACAGGGGGCGGACAGATACGCAGTATTTT. Its protein is CASTMDRGRTDTQYF.

The chain has TRBV7-8 and TRBJ1-1, with a possible D match to TRBD1 (5 bases). Trimming removed 5 bases from V and 4 bases from J, with 17 bases in between. CDR3 length equals 15 residues. Germline values: CDR1 SGHVS, CDR2 FQNEAQ. The CDR3 protein is CASSLGGVWGTEAFF. The CDR3 DNA sequence: TGTGCCAGCAGCCTCGGGGGGGTTTGGGGCACTGAAGCTTTCTTT.

V usage is TRBV4-2 and J usage is TRBJ2-5; 10 bases map to TRBD1. Germline assignment: CDR1 LGHNA and CDR2 YNFKEQ. With 4 bases clipped from V and 13 bases from J, the junction kept 15 bases outside the gene matches. This CDR3 region has 15 residues. The CDR3 protein is CASSRLGTGENIRYF. CDR3 DNA sequence: TGTGCCAGCAGCCGGCTCGGGACAGGGGAAAACATTCGGTACTTC.

This clonotype showed up just a few times. The V and J genes are TRBV3-1 and TRBJ2-7, with 11 bases matching TRBD2. V lost 5 bases to trimming and J lost 3 bases; unmatched junction nucleotides: 9. The CDR3 has 16 amino acids. In germline, CDR1 is LGHDT, CDR2 YNNKEL (reference sequence). CDR3 coding DNA: TGTGCCAGCAGCATTTGGGCTAGCGGGGGGTACTACGAGCAGTACTTC. Residues: CASSIWASGGYYEQYF.

The rearrangement joins TRBV2 to TRBJ2-2, with D uncertain. There are 14 residues in the CDR3. The germline CDR1 and CDR2 sequences are SNHLY and FYNNEI. The V end was cut by 6 bases, the J end by 1 base, with 9 bases between. The CDR3 region is CASSETLNTGELFF. DNA for the CDR3: TGTGCCAGCAGCGAAACCTTGAACACCGGGGAGCTGTTTTTT.

This clonotype was counted only a few times. The chain uses TRBV28 and TRBJ2-7; unclear D gene. Germline lookup yields CDR1 MDHEN and CDR2 SYDVKM. V was trimmed by 6 bases and J by 2 bases, leaving 17 bases between them. The CDR3 contains 15 residues. In DNA form, the CDR3 reads TGTGCCAGCAGGATGGGCGGCCGAGGAGCCTACGAGCAGTACTTC. The encoded protein is CASRMGGRGAYEQYF. Full variable domain (remainder filled in from reference TRBV28 and TRBJ2-7): DVKVTQSSRYLVKRTGEKVFLECVQDMDHENMFWYRQDPGLGLRLIYFSYDVKMKEKGDIPEGYSVSREKKERFSLILESASTNQTSMYLCASRMGGRGAYEQYFGPGTRLTVT.

V is TRBV4-1 and J is TRBJ2-2, with TRBD2 matching over 11 bases. This CDR3 spans 18 amino acids. Germline values: CDR1 MGHRA, CDR2 YSYEKL. V dropped 4 bases and J dropped 0; count of bases not matched to a gene: 7. The CDR3 reads CASSPKLAGAPNTGELFF. CDR3 in DNA: TGCGCCAGCAGCCCAAAACTAGCGGGGGCCCCGAACACCGGGGAGCTGTTTTTT.

The chain carries TRBV5-1 and TRBJ2-5; TRBD2 matches 7 bases. Near its end, the DNA agrees better with TRBJ2-7, so the J call may be wrong. The CDR3 sequence is 14 residues long. CDR1 is SGHRS and CDR2 is YFSETQ in the germline V gene. CDR3 amino acids: CASRQAGSLGEQYF. The CDR3 coding sequence is TGCGCCAGCAGACAAGCGGGGTCCCTCGGCGAGCAGTACTTC.

This sequence joins TRBV27 and TRBJ2-6; the D gene is possibly TRBD1 (6 bases). Germline V CDR1 and CDR2: MNHEY, SMNVEV (reference sequence). V lost 8 bases to trimming and J lost 2 bases, with 13 bases between them. This CDR3 comprises 15 residues. The DNA for the CDR3 is TGTGCCAGCCGGACCGCAGGGGCTGGGGCCAACGTCCTGACTTTC. Translation: CASRTAGAGANVLTF.

The J gene is TRBJ2-5, the V gene TRBV6-1, with D unclear. Deletions cut 0 bases from V and 5 bases from J, with 16 bases between. The germline CDR1 and CDR2 sequences are MNHNS and SASEGT. The CDR3 is 16 amino acids. DNA of the CDR3: TGTGCCAGCAGTGAAGCGGGGAAGATGCTAGGGGAGACCCAGTACTTC. Amino acids: CASSEAGKMLGETQYF.

This clonotype was seen a few times. The rearrangement links TRBV4-2 to TRBJ2-7; 10 nucleotides agree with TRBD2. Germline assignment: CDR1 LGHNA and CDR2 YNFKEQ. The CDR3 runs to 17 residues. The V and J ends lost 0 bases and 0 bases, in that order; junction bases with no gene match: 5. The CDR3 loop reads CASSQESLAGNSYEQYF. The CDR3 nucleotides are TGTGCCAGCAGCCAAGAGTCACTAGCGGGGAACTCCTACGAGCAGTACTTC.

CDR3 bases: TGTGCCATCAGTGAGAATGGGCAGAATCAGCCCCAGCATTTT. It encodes CAISENGQNQPQHF. The rearrangement links TRBV10-3 to TRBJ1-5; unclear D gene. The germline CDR1 and CDR2 sequences are ENHRY and SYGVKD. There are 14 residues in the CDR3. V was trimmed by 2 bases and J by 4 bases, leaving 9 bases between them.

This chain connects TRBV27 to TRBJ1-4; maybe TRBD1 (5 bases). The CDR3 is 16 residues long. Deletions cut 6 bases from V and 3 bases from J, with 17 bases between. Germline V gene data show CDR1 as MNHEY and CDR2 as SMNVEV (reference sequence). CDR3 in DNA: TGTGCCAGCAGCTCCCGCCGGCAGGGTCCTAATGAAAAACTGTTTTTT. Protein: CASSSRRQGPNEKLFF.

V usage is TRBV4-1 and J usage is TRBJ2-1; perhaps D is TRBD1 or TRBD2 (5 bases each). CDR3 length: 15 residues. The ends were cut back, 0 bases at V and 1 base at J, with 7 bases in the middle. In germline, CDR1 is MGHRA, CDR2 YSYEKL. CDR3 residues: CASSQEGESYNEQFF. The CDR3 DNA sequence: TGCGCCAGCAGCCAAGAGGGGGAGTCCTACAATGAGCAGTTCTTC.

The gene calls are TRBV6-5 and TRBJ1-1; the match to TRBD1 covers 8 bases. The length of the CDR3 is 15 residues. With 4 bases clipped from V and 0 bases from J, the junction kept 4 bases outside the gene matches. Germline V gene lookup returns CDR1 MNHEY and CDR2 SVGAGI. CDR3 bases: TGTGCCAGCAGTTGGGGGGGACAGGTGAACACTGAAGCTTTCTTT. This translates into CASSWGGQVNTEAFF.